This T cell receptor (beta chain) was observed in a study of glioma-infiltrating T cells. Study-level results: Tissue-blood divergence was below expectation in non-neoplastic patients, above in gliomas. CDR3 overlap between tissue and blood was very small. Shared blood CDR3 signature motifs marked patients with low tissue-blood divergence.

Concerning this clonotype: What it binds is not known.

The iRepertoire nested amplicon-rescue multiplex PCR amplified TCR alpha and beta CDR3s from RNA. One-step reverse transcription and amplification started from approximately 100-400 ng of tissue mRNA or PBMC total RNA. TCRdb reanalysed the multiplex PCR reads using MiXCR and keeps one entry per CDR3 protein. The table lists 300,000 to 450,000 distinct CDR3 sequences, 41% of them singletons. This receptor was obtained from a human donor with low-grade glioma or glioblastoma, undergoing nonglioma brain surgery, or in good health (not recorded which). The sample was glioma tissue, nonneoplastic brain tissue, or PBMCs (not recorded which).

CDR3 sequence: CASSVSPGTGKYNEQFF. In DNA form, the CDR3 reads TGTGCCAGCAGTGTCTCGCCCGGGACAGGGAAATACAATGAGCAGTTCTTC. The rearrangement links TRBV28 to TRBJ2-1; 9 bases align to TRBD1. Trimming at V came to 5 bases and at J to 4 bases, leaving 12 bases not matched to a gene. The CDR3 sequence is 17 residues long. Germline lookup yields CDR1 MDHEN and CDR2 SYDVKM. Based on the CDR3 plus reference TRBV28 and TRBJ2-1, the full variable domain is DVKVTQSSRYLVKRTGEKVFLECVQDMDHENMFWYRQDPGLGLRLIYFSYDVKMKEKGDIPEGYSVSREKKERFSLILESASTNQTSMYLCASSVSPGTGKYNEQFFGPGTRLTVL.